The entry below describes one T cell receptor (beta chain). These data originate in a study of blood T cell repertoires in COVID-19. The wider study: Nucleic acid was either cDNA or gDNA, and it came from T cells, B-cell-depleted T cells, or PBMCs.

V was shortened by 1 base and J by 5 bases, with 9 bases between the two germline ends. The CDR3 has 14 amino acids. Looked up from germline, CDR1 is LNHNV and CDR2 is YYDKDF (reference sequence). Some clones are missing from TCRdb's copy, which holds only in-frame ones; the method was immunoSEQ multiplex PCR. This sample yields around 310,000 clones, of which 88% are seen a single time; 5% to 6% belongs to the top ten. The sample comprised PBMCs or T cells enriched from blood (not recorded which). The gene calls are TRBV15 and TRBJ2-1; D is undetermined. The receptor comes from a man aged 25-45 years who had recovered from COVID-19. The CDR3 DNA reads as TGTGCCACCAGCAGAGTCGTGGCAGACAATGAGCAGTTCTTC. Its protein is CATSRVVADNEQFF.